This T cell receptor (beta chain) was recorded in a study of CD8+ T cells in alopecia areata. About the study: Tofacitinib administration to treated patients was oral, at 5 to 10 mg twice daily.

Study-level points and caveats: An increase in clonality over normal scalp was evident in lesional scalp, especially alopecia totalis/universalis. Many expanded lesional clones remained in scalp and blood on tofacitinib.

Treatment specified: oral pan-JAK inhibitor, 5-10 mg twice daily. Following RNA extraction, reverse transcription yielded cDNA that acted as the sequencing template. Some clones are missing from TCRdb's copy, which holds only in-frame ones; the method was immunoSEQ multiplex PCR. There are fewer than 250,000 clones in the sample; roughly two fifths occur only once, and 0.4% to 0.55% lies in the top ten. Trimming removed 0 bases at V and 0 bases at J, with 6 bases between. Germline V gives CDR1 SGHRS, CDR2 YFSETQ. The CDR3 is 15 residues long. Concerning this clone itself: Its antigen is not known.

The receptor was derived from a human donor with alopecia areata. The V call is TRBV5-1, the J call TRBJ2-2; the D is unclear. Material: CD4+ T cells sorted from blood, obtained at week 34, from a patient treated with tofacitinib. CDR3 nucleotide sequence: TGCGCCAGCAGCTTGGCCCCCACGAACACCGGGGAGCTGTTTTTT. It encodes CASSLAPTNTGELFF.